This T cell receptor beta chain was captured by sequencing in a study of monozygotic twins with inflammatory bowel disease (dated by TCRdb to the late 2010s). In terms of the full investigation: In total, roughly 28 monozygotic twin pairs made up the full study: 19 Danish pairs, all IBD-discordant, plus nine German pairs, of which four were IBD-concordant and five were IBD-discordant. The search for disease-associated traits relied mainly on comparing IBD patients with their genetically identical healthy co-twins within discordant pairs. Each individual had, on average, about 151 000 unique TCRalpha sequences and 181 000 unique TCRbeta sequences available for analysis.

As concerns this clonotype: The antigen this receptor binds is unknown.

The library was built by means of 5' RACE. The input for every TCR library was approximately 3,500 ng of total RNA. For each sample, cDNA was synthesized in eight separate reactions using SMARTScribe reverse transcriptase. During cDNA synthesis, template switching was used to introduce unique molecular identifiers that contained a 6-nucleotide sample barcode. Two nested PCRs of roughly 15 and 9 cycles amplified the TCRalpha and TCRbeta cDNA, and bead purification followed each PCR. Before amplification, cDNA was treated with uracil DNA-glycosylase and purified using the QIAquick PCR purification kit. The second PCR was the step at which Illumina TruSeq-compatible adapters and sample-specific barcodes were added. TapeStation and Qubit were used to check library quality and concentration, and 5 ng of each library went into the pool. Sequencing of the pooled libraries was done on an Illumina HiSeq2500 single-index Rapid Run using custom sequencing primers and 2 x 100 bp reads. In the original analysis: MiGEC version 1.2.6 was used for UMI-based consensus assembly to correct PCR and sequencing errors. MiXCR version 2.1.1 was used for V(D)J alignment, clonotype assembly and CDR3 extraction. Gene usage, clonotype sharing and MAIT/NKT TCR abundance were normalised by analysing the top 1000, 10 000 and 20 000 clonotypes per sample. Diversity was computed as the inverse Simpson index with the vegan R package after downsampling to 27 000 UMIs. Paired Mann-Whitney U tests were applied to discordant twin pairs, with Benjamini-Hochberg correction for multiple testing. TCRdb reprocessed the reads and assigns one entry to each CDR3 protein sequence, leaving out DNA. TCRdb's processing, not the authors' own work, is the source of the V and J calls. The table for this sample records about 210,000 distinct CDR3 sequences. The ten most abundant clones make up 1.5% to 2% of the sample.

From each donor, a 2.5 ml peripheral blood sample was drawn into PAXgene tubes and stored at -80 degrees C. Total RNA was isolated from whole blood with the PAXgene blood miRNA kit on an automated QIAcube, without T cell sorting. Peripheral blood from monozygotic twin pairs concordant or discordant for inflammatory bowel disease was subjected to deep TCRalpha and TCRbeta repertoire profiling with unique molecular barcoding. For every twin pair, smoking habits were documented, and each individual was categorised as a current, former or never smoker. The CDR3 holds 16 amino acids from the cysteine to the phenylalanine. Only the protein is on record. CDR1 and CDR2 are read off the germline V gene as MGHRA and YSYEKL. Here is what the overall study found, with its caveats: Fewer clonotypes were shared with other individuals by IBD patients than by healthy twins, most markedly in patients showing signs of disease activity. No difference in repertoire similarity was observed between concordant and discordant twins, possibly owing to limited statistical power. No single strong signal or clonotype linked to IBD turned up in the results, so the idea that one exists was not supported. A decrease in TCRbeta repertoire diversity, as measured by inverse Simpson index, was observed in IBD patients compared with their healthy co-twins. The analysis was unable to tell apart different T cell subtypes. Differing immunosuppressive treatments among patients may have added background noise and inter-individual variability to the repertoires.

This TCR derives from a human donor with ulcerative colitis or Crohn's disease, or a healthy co-twin of an affected twin (not recorded which). The chain couples TRBV4-1 to TRBJ1-4; checking the TCRdb D call of TRBD1 is not possible without DNA. Sequencing used blood. The CDR3 reads CASSQRIRDRDEKLFF.